This section outlines one T cell receptor beta chain sequence together with its context. It lacks a known antigen. No base quality values were provided; no much bigger clone lies one nucleotide off. Clipping removes 3 bases from V and 3 bases from J, with 7 as the unmatched junction base count. The CDR3 measures 15 amino acids from cysteine to phenylalanine. CDR3 DNA only is kept here, 45 bases in frame from base 1. Looking up the germline V gene yields CDR1 MNHNS and CDR2 SASEGT. The CDR3 regions of human TCRbeta chains were subjected to immunosequencing. For the original study's pipeline: Repertoire TCRs were checked for matches against a reference library of SARS-CoV-2-specific TCRs that had been generated using the MIRA antigen-specificity platform. Breadth was defined as the fraction of unique TCRs that were SARS-CoV-2-associated. Depth was defined as the fraction of total T cells that were SARS-CoV-2-associated. Using the MIRA data, each spike-specific TCR was assigned both to the spike region to which the TCR was reactive and to a CD4 or CD8 class. Log10-transformed breadth and depth values were compared by one-way ANOVA with Sidak's multiple comparisons tests. Not all clones reach the TCRdb copy of this immuneACCESS table, which keeps in-frame sequences only. Checked studies attribute under half of the gap to unresolved V genes and leave the rest unexplained. D and trimming were read from the DNA, whereas the V and J calls and clone size are those reported in that table. In this sample the table shows around 130,000 clones, roughly 90% of which occur a single time. The ten largest account for 4% to 5% of the sample.

This specimen comes from a study of T cell responses to AZD1222 COVID-19 vaccine (dated by TCRdb to about 2021). With regard to the full study: A total of approximately 250 trial participants underwent TCR sequencing, of whom approximately 200 had received two doses of AZD1222 and some 26 had received two doses of the MenACWY control vaccine. Enrollment into the trials was organized by age into subgroups of 18-55, 56-69 and 70-plus years, and those subgroups contained roughly 150, 30 and 60 TCR-sequenced participants, respectively. Overall study results and their limits: In the small 56-69-year group, the increase in depth fell short of significance, most likely because of low power. Epitopes outside the regions mutated in the B.1.351 and B.1.1.7 variants were reportedly recognized by nearly half of the unique spike-specific TCRs. After two AZD1222 doses, spike-specific TCR breadth and depth were significantly higher than at day 0 and than in MenACWY recipients. Only six AZD1222 recipients were SARS-CoV-2 seropositive at baseline, limiting conclusions about previously exposed vaccinees. Because no day 14 peak-response samples were available, repertoires were characterized only after the peak T cell response. CD4 TCRs associated with the vaccine covered the entire spike protein, and the dominant responses were in regions 160-218 and 743-854. Participants were mostly white British, with more females than males. The authors suggested clonal diversity may have been underestimated.

The sample's time point label, decoded: about 28 days (+/-7) after the second vaccine dose. Taken with the paper, the label for treatment or condition translates to: meningococcal conjugate vaccine given as trial control. Samples from vaccinated people were obtained from the UK trials COV001 and COV002, which included a single-blind randomized controlled phase 2/3 trial of AZD1222 (ChAdOx1 nCoV-19) in healthy adults. Trial participant PBMC samples were collected at day 0 and day 28 after the second dose for TCRbeta chain sequencing. The receptor was derived from an adult who received the MenACWY meningococcal vaccine as a control. The sequencing used peripheral blood, collected 28 days after the second dose of the MenACWY control vaccine. The chain couples TRBV6-1 to TRBJ2-5; TRBD2 agrees with 7 junctional bases. CDR3 protein: CASSDFGGGEETQYF. The bases are TGTGCCAGCAGTGATTTCGGGGGAGGGGAAGAGACCCAGTACTTC.